The rows below give T cell receptor beta chains drawn from one sample of a study of cytomegalovirus exposure and HLA in healthy donors. Data came from immunoSEQ multiplex PCR; TCRdb stores just in-frame clones and leaves some out. Found here are approximately 190,000 clones, roughly 84% of them singletons; the top ten hold 2% to 3%. Sequenced material: PBMCs. The origin of the receptors is a woman in her forties or fifties in good health and CMV-seropositive. The CDR3 runs from the conserved cysteine through the conserved F or W. The D gene is left open where the match is weak. Part of the rows lack a size; the others show once, few, many or a class for expanded clones.

V gene: TRBV5-6; D gene: TRBD1; clone size: .; J gene: TRBJ1-2; CDR3 DNA: TGTGCCAGCAGCCTTCCGACAGGGGGTGCTAATGGCTACACCTTC; CDR3 protein: CASSLPTGGANGYTF
V gene: TRBV29-1; D gene: .; clone size: .; J gene: TRBJ1-2; CDR3 DNA: TGCAGCACGGCCGGGACACGGGCCTATGGCTACACCTTC; CDR3 protein: CSTAGTRAYGYTF
V gene: TRBV28; D gene: TRBD2; clone size: .; J gene: TRBJ2-7; CDR3 DNA: TGTGCCAGCAGTGGGTGGGGACTAGCAACCCTGGGGCAGTACTTC; CDR3 protein: CASSGWGLATLGQYF
V gene: TRBV9; D gene: .; clone size: .; J gene: TRBJ1-4; CDR3 DNA: TGTGCCAGCAGCGTGTCCGGGGGGGGGAATGAAAAACTGTTTTTT; CDR3 protein: CASSVSGGGNEKLFF
V gene: TRBV2; D gene: .; clone size: .; J gene: TRBJ1-4; CDR3 DNA: TGTGCCAGCAGTGACGATAGGCTCACCCTGGAGGAAAAACTGTTTTTT; CDR3 protein: CASSDDRLTLEEKLFF
V gene: TRBV10-1; D gene: .; clone size: .; J gene: TRBJ2-2; CDR3 DNA: TGCGCCAGCATGGAGGGAGGTACCGGGGAGCTGTTTTTT; CDR3 protein: CASMEGGTGELFF
V gene: TRBV6-1; D gene: .; clone size: few; J gene: TRBJ1-2; CDR3 DNA: TGTGCCAGCAGTGAGGCAGGGAACTATGGCTACACCTTC; CDR3 protein: CASSEAGNYGYTF
V gene: TRBV11-2; D gene: TRBD2; clone size: once; J gene: TRBJ2-3; CDR3 DNA: TGTGCCAGCAGCTCGACTAGCGGTTTTAGCACAGATACGCAGTATTTT; CDR3 protein: CASSSTSGFSTDTQYF
V gene: TRBV4-2; D gene: .; clone size: .; J gene: TRBJ2-7; CDR3 DNA: TGTGCCAGCAGCCAAGCGGGGAACGAGCAGTACTTC; CDR3 protein: CASSQAGNEQYF
V gene: TRBV14; D gene: .; clone size: .; J gene: TRBJ1-2; CDR3 DNA: TGTGCCAGCAGCCTAGGACAGTTGCTTAACTATGGCTACACCTTC; CDR3 protein: CASSLGQLLNYGYTF
V gene: TRBV6-5; D gene: .; clone size: few; J gene: TRBJ2-7; CDR3 DNA: TGTGCCAGCACAGGGTTTAGCTCCTACGAGCAGTACTTC; CDR3 protein: CASTGFSSYEQYF
V gene: TRBV11-3; D gene: TRBD1; clone size: .; J gene: TRBJ2-1; CDR3 DNA: TGTGCCAGCAGCCCCCGTGGGGACAGGGGATACAATGAGCAGTTCTTC; CDR3 protein: CASSPRGDRGYNEQFF
V gene: TRBV5-8; D gene: .; clone size: .; J gene: TRBJ1-2; CDR3 DNA: TGTGCCAGCAGCCTGGGCGCGTCCTTTAACTATGGCTACACCTTC; CDR3 protein: CASSLGASFNYGYTF
V gene: TRBV19; D gene: TRBD1; clone size: few; J gene: TRBJ1-2; CDR3 DNA: TGTGCCAGTAGTATATCCCCGGGACAGTCAATACATGGCTACACCTTC; CDR3 protein: CASSISPGQSIHGYTF
V gene: TRBV7-2; D gene: TRBD1; clone size: few; J gene: TRBJ1-4; CDR3 DNA: TGTGCCAGCAGCTTAGGAGGACAGGGCGAGGCTCTGTTTTTT; CDR3 protein: CASSLGGQGEALFF
V gene: TRBV5-6; D gene: TRBD1; clone size: few; J gene: TRBJ1-1; CDR3 DNA: TGTGCCAGCAGCGGATCTACTTCCAGGGGGCGCGGGACTGAAGCTTTCTTT; CDR3 protein: CASSGSTSRGRGTEAFF
V gene: TRBV2; D gene: .; clone size: .; J gene: TRBJ2-7; CDR3 DNA: TGTGCCAGCAGTCAGGGCCCCGTAGTAGAGCAGTACTTC; CDR3 protein: CASSQGPVVEQYF
V gene: TRBV7-2; D gene: TRBD2; clone size: .; J gene: TRBJ2-7; CDR3 DNA: TGTGCCAGCAGCTTAGCGGGTAGCGGGGGGGCCTACGAGCAGTACTTC; CDR3 protein: CASSLAGSGGAYEQYF
V gene: TRBV18; D gene: TRBD2; clone size: once; J gene: TRBJ2-1; CDR3 DNA: TGTGCCAGCTCCCAGGGAGGGAATGAGCAGTTCTTC; CDR3 protein: CASSQGGNEQFF
V gene: TRBV7-2; D gene: TRBD1; clone size: .; J gene: TRBJ2-1; CDR3 DNA: TGTGCCAGCAGCGCGGGACAGGGGTTTTACAATGAGCAGTTCTTC; CDR3 protein: CASSAGQGFYNEQFF
V gene: TRBV4-1; D gene: TRBD1; clone size: few; J gene: TRBJ1-6; CDR3 DNA: TGCGCCAGCAGCCCAGGGGGTTCACCCCTCCACTTT; CDR3 protein: CASSPGGSPLHF
V gene: TRBV7-2; D gene: .; clone size: .; J gene: TRBJ1-3; CDR3 DNA: TGTGCCAGCAGCTTTCTACCCTCGGGGGGCAAGAGAAACACCATATATTTT; CDR3 protein: CASSFLPSGGKRNTIYF
V gene: TRBV7-2; D gene: .; clone size: .; J gene: TRBJ1-5; CDR3 DNA: TGTGCCAGCAGCTTAGGCGGGGAGATTTATCAGCCCCAGCATTTT; CDR3 protein: CASSLGGEIYQPQHF
V gene: TRBV18; D gene: .; clone size: .; J gene: TRBJ2-3; CDR3 DNA: TGTGCCAGCTCCCCCGGAGATACGCAGTATTTT; CDR3 protein: CASSPGDTQYF
V gene: TRBV6-6; D gene: TRBD1; clone size: .; J gene: TRBJ1-1; CDR3 DNA: TGTGCCAGCAGTTTCTCGACAGGGGACACTGAAGCTTTCTTT; CDR3 protein: CASSFSTGDTEAFF
V gene: TRBV18; D gene: .; clone size: .; J gene: TRBJ2-2; CDR3 DNA: TGTGCCAGCTCACCCCTTCGAGGGAAGGACACCGGGGAGCTGTTTTTT; CDR3 protein: CASSPLRGKDTGELFF
V gene: TRBV27; D gene: TRBD2; clone size: .; J gene: TRBJ2-6; CDR3 DNA: TGTGCCAGCAGTTCCCTCTTGGGGGGGGAAACCTCTGGGGCCAACGTCCTGACTTTC; CDR3 protein: CASSSLLGGETSGANVLTF
V gene: TRBV5-5; D gene: .; clone size: .; J gene: TRBJ2-3; CDR3 DNA: TGTGCCAGCAGCTTAGACGGGACTAGCACAGATACGCAGTATTTT; CDR3 protein: CASSLDGTSTDTQYF
V gene: TRBV15; D gene: TRBD1; clone size: .; J gene: TRBJ1-2; CDR3 DNA: TGTGCCACCAGCAGACCCGGACAGGGGGGGAGTGGCTACACCTTC; CDR3 protein: CATSRPGQGGSGYTF
V gene: TRBV5-6; D gene: .; clone size: once; J gene: TRBJ2-2; CDR3 DNA: TGTGCCAGCAGCTCTAGACGTACCACCGGGGAGCTGTTTTTT; CDR3 protein: CASSSRRTTGELFF
V gene: TRBV25-1; D gene: .; clone size: .; J gene: TRBJ1-2; CDR3 DNA: TGTGCCAGCAGTGAATACGGCAGGGTCGCAGGCTACACCTTC; CDR3 protein: CASSEYGRVAGYTF
V gene: TRBV5-1; D gene: .; clone size: few; J gene: TRBJ2-1; CDR3 DNA: TGCGCCAGCAGCTCCGTCCCCAATGAGCAGTTCTTC; CDR3 protein: CASSSVPNEQFF
V gene: TRBV4-2; D gene: .; clone size: once; J gene: TRBJ2-2; CDR3 DNA: TGTGCCAGCAGCCAAGAGGTAAAGCGGAGGAACACCGGGGAGCTGTTTTTT; CDR3 protein: CASSQEVKRRNTGELFF
V gene: TRBV7-8; D gene: TRBD1; clone size: .; J gene: TRBJ2-2; CDR3 DNA: TGTGCCAGCAGCTTAGGGGACAGGGTATCCACCGGGGAGCTGTTTTTT; CDR3 protein: CASSLGDRVSTGELFF
V gene: TRBV28; D gene: .; clone size: once; J gene: TRBJ1-2; CDR3 DNA: TGTGCCACCAGAGGCAACGCCGGACATCGCAACACCTTC; CDR3 protein: CATRGNAGHRNTF
V gene: TRBV4-2; D gene: .; clone size: .; J gene: TRBJ2-3; CDR3 DNA: TGTGCCAGCAGCCAAGATCCGCGGGGCACAGATACGCAGTATTTT; CDR3 protein: CASSQDPRGTDTQYF
V gene: TRBV5-3; D gene: TRBD2; clone size: .; J gene: TRBJ2-1; CDR3 DNA: TGTGCCAGAAGCCCACAGCGGGGGGCCGTCAATGAGCAGTTCTTC; CDR3 protein: CARSPQRGAVNEQFF
V gene: TRBV14; D gene: .; clone size: .; J gene: TRBJ1-1; CDR3 DNA: TGTGCCAGCAGCCAAGTAGTTAACGCCGAAGCTTTCTTT; CDR3 protein: CASSQVVNAEAFF
V gene: TRBV7-6; D gene: .; clone size: .; J gene: TRBJ2-7; CDR3 DNA: TGTGCCAGCAGCTTAGAATACAGGGCCCCCTACGAGCAGTACTTC; CDR3 protein: CASSLEYRAPYEQYF
V gene: TRBV6-6; D gene: .; clone size: .; J gene: TRBJ2-1; CDR3 DNA: TGTGCCAGTGGGGCAGGGAAAAACAATGAGCAGTTCTTC; CDR3 protein: CASGAGKNNEQFF